The sequence of this T cell receptor (beta chain) was determined in a study of blood T cells in healthy people across ages. The study isolated at least 6 million PBMCs from each sample. Primers used in a second PCR of about 6 to 11 cycles were a sample-barcoded 5' primer and a J-beta primer mix. With 12 random nucleotides, a template-switch adaptor tagged each individual cDNA molecule. TCRdb re-derived calls from the 5' RACE reads in MiXCR, one entry per CDR3 protein. The table shows about 930,000 distinct CDR3 sequences, with about 28% occurring only once. These data are also associated with another study on T cells of mothers and their children. Turning to that study: Addition of sample barcodes and 2-4 random nucleotides occurred through the M1S primer of the second PCR.

This clonotype was sampled from a woman aged 40 to 50 in good health. Sequenced input: blood.

The CDR3 DNA reads TGTGCCAGCAGCTTGGAGCGGGCCAGGGGGACTGAAGCTTTCTTT. Protein sequence: CASSLERARGTEAFF. This sequence joins TRBV5-6 and TRBJ1-1; 7 bases fit TRBD1. The CDR3 has 15 amino acids. J gave up 5 bases and V 0 bases, and 7 bases lay outside the gene matches. Germline V CDR1 and CDR2: SGHDT, YYEEEE.